This TCR beta chain was captured in a study of blood T cell repertoires in COVID-19. TCRdb's copy holds only in-frame clones and misses some; the assay was immunoSEQ multiplex PCR. The table shows around 250,000 clones, with about 90% occurring only once. The germline V gene has CDR1 SGHRS and CDR2 YFSETQ. Trimming shortened V by 3 bases and J by 2 bases, and 13 bases separated the two germline ends. The CDR3 consists of 15 residues. Participant age was roughly 18 to 90 years, and participants resided in fewer than 30 US areas. The rearrangement uses TRBV5-1 and TRBJ2-3; possible D gene TRBD2, 6 bases. What was sequenced was PBMCs or T cells enriched from blood (not recorded which). This TCR derives from a man aged 45-65 years who had been exposed to COVID-19. The CDR3: CASSSGLYSTDTQYF. CDR3 coding DNA: TGCGCCAGCAGCTCAGGACTATATTCCACAGATACGCAGTATTTT.